Following are 15 T cell receptor beta chains from one sample sequenced in a study of blood T cell repertoires in COVID-19. Sequenced by immunoSEQ multiplex PCR; TCRdb stores in-frame clones only, minus some. The sample holds over 250,000 clones, 83% seen once. Input material: peripheral blood. These receptors all come from a woman aged 50 to 65 who had recovered from COVID-19.

The chain is built from TRBV9 and TRBJ2-1; TRBD2 agrees at 11 bases. The germline CDR1 and CDR2 sequences are SGDLS and YYNGEE. This CDR3 region has 21 residues. The V and J ends lost 4 bases and 6 bases, in that order; junction bases with no gene match: 24. DNA for the CDR3: TGTGCCAGCAGCAACAGCCCGTTCTATGGGCACCGACTAGCGGGGCGCAATGAGCAGTTCTTC. Amino acids: CASSNSPFYGHRLAGRNEQFF.

The rearrangement links TRBV7-9 to TRBJ2-3; 8 nucleotides align to TRBD1. The CDR3 extends over 14 amino acids. Germline V gene lookup returns CDR1 SEHNR and CDR2 FQNEAQ (reference sequence). J was trimmed by 6 bases and V by 5 bases; bases with no gene match: 7. CDR3 in DNA: TGTGCCAGCAGCATTAGGACAGGGTTGGATACGCAGTATTTT. Translation: CASSIRTGLDTQYF.

V and J are TRBV6-2 or TRBV6-3 and TRBJ1-2; the match to TRBD1 covers 11 bases. The CDR3 contains 14 residues. Looked up from germline, CDR1 is MNHEY and CDR2 is SVGEGT. The V gene end was trimmed by 2 bases and the J gene end by 7 bases; junction bases not matched to a gene: 3. This chain's CDR3 is CASSYAGTGGGYTF. The CDR3 nucleotides are TGTGCCAGCAGTTACGCCGGGACAGGGGGTGGCTACACCTTC.

This clone came up a few times. In nucleotides, the CDR3 is TGCAGCGTTGAAGATAGGGGCCACACCTACGAGCAGTACTTC. It is translated as CSVEDRGHTYEQYF. The chain is built from TRBV29-1 and TRBJ2-7; a possible D gene is TRBD1 (5 bases). Germline loops: CDR1 SQVTM, CDR2 ANQGSEA. Trimming pared 0 bases from V and 2 bases from J, leaving 11 bases between. The CDR3 has 14 amino acids.

The chain carries TRBV18 and TRBJ1-1, with D possibly TRBD1 on 6 matching bases. The CDR3 totals 14 residues. V lost 3 bases and J 3 bases, leaving 11 bases between the germline ends. Germline CDR1 is KGHSH and CDR2 is LQKENI. The CDR3 DNA is TGTGCCAGCTCACCCACACAGGGACACACTGAAGCTTTCTTT. Its translation: CASSPTQGHTEAFF.

This rearrangement joins TRBV7-9 to TRBJ2-5, with D possibly matching TRBD1 (5 bases). The CDR3 has 15 amino acids. Germline V lookup: CDR1 SEHNR, CDR2 FQNEAQ (reference sequence). Trimming left V 5 bases short and J 3 bases short, with 16 bases between. CDR3 in amino acids: CASSPSPQQEETQYF. The CDR3 DNA reads as TGTGCCAGCAGCCCCAGCCCTCAACAGGAAGAGACCCAGTACTTC.

The chain joins TRBV10-2 to TRBJ2-2; 10 bases align to TRBD2. The CDR3 has 16 residues. The V segment lost 5 bases and the J segment 0 bases; nucleotides outside the gene matches: 3. Germline assignment: CDR1 WSHSY and CDR2 SAAADI. The DNA of the CDR3 is TGCGCCAGCAGTCCTAGCGGGAGTTCGAACACCGGGGAGCTGTTTTTT. Translated, it gives CASSPSGSSNTGELFF.

V is TRBV12-3 or TRBV12-4 and J is TRBJ2-3; TRBD2 might be the D (6 bases). The CDR3 spans 12 residues. The ends were cut back, 8 bases at V and 4 bases at J, with 10 bases in the middle. CDR3 coding DNA: TGTGCCAGCGTACTAGCCGCAGATACGCAGTATTTT. Protein sequence: CASVLAADTQYF.

This clone was observed once. V is TRBV6-5 and J is TRBJ2-7; TRBD1 matches 9 bases. Germline values: CDR1 MNHEY, CDR2 SVGAGI. V lost 7 bases and J lost 7; bases outside the gene matches: 8. The CDR3 runs 13 residues. The CDR3 region has the DNA TGTGCCAGCAAGGACAGGGGAAGGTGGGAGCAGTACTTC. Amino acid sequence: CASKDRGRWEQYF.

The chain has TRBV5-1 and TRBJ2-5, with 9 bases identical to TRBD1. The CDR3 loop spans 15 amino acids. Germline trimming cut 2 bases from V and 2 bases from J; bases unmatched to any gene: 4. Germline CDR1 SGHRS, CDR2 YFSETQ. The CDR3 region is CASSFMGQGQETQYF. The CDR3 DNA reads TGCGCCAGCAGCTTTATGGGACAGGGTCAAGAGACCCAGTACTTC.

The chain joins TRBV13 to TRBJ1-2, with a possible D match to TRBD1 (6 bases). V lost 0 bases and J 4 bases, leaving 18 bases between the germline ends. The CDR3 has 17 amino acids. CDR1 and CDR2 (germline): PRHDT, FYEKMQ (reference sequence). CDR3: CASSLGRGRTVVYGYTF. For the CDR3, the DNA is TGTGCCAGCAGCTTAGGTAGGGGGAGAACAGTGGTCTATGGCTACACCTTC. Full variable domain (missing parts from reference TRBV13 and TRBJ1-2): AAGVIQSPRHLIKEKRETATLKCYPIPRHDTVYWYQQGPGQDPQFLISFYEKMQSDKGSIPDRFSAQQFSDYHSELNMSSLELGDSALYFCASSLGRGRTVVYGYTFGSGTRLTVV.

The chain employs TRBV7-3 and TRBJ2-3; D uncertain. Trimming removed 1 base at V and 5 bases at J, with 4 bases between. The CDR3 spans 12 residues. Germline CDR1 is SGHTA and CDR2 is FQGTGA. CDR3 protein: CASSLSRDTQYF. For the CDR3, the DNA is TGTGCCAGCAGCTTAAGTCGAGATACGCAGTATTTT.

The V and J genes are TRBV7-9 and TRBJ2-1; 12 nucleotides line up with TRBD2. V lost 5 bases and J lost 3; bases outside the gene matches: 2. The CDR3 loop spans 15 amino acids. Germline-derived CDR1 and CDR2 are SEHNR and FQNEAQ (reference sequence). CDR3 bases: TGTGCCAGCAGCCGACTAGCGGGAGACTACAATGAGCAGTTCTTC. This translates into CASSRLAGDYNEQFF.

The gene calls are TRBV6-4 and TRBJ2-2; no clear D gene. In germline, CDR1 is MRHNA, CDR2 SNTAGT. CDR3 length: 12 amino acids. V lost 0 bases to trimming and J lost 7 bases, with 3 bases between them. The CDR3 DNA follows: TGTGCCAGCAGTGACTCTAGCGGGGAGCTGTTTTTT. Residues: CASSDSSGELFF.

The chain uses TRBV12-5 and TRBJ2-5; possible D gene TRBD1, 6 bases. The V and J ends lost 0 bases and 5 bases respectively, with 16 bases between them. Germline CDR1 and CDR2: LGHNT and FRNRAP. The CDR3 covers 16 residues. CDR3 residues: CASGLVQGPRGETQYF. In DNA, the CDR3 is TGTGCTAGTGGTTTGGTACAGGGACCTCGAGGGGAGACCCAGTACTTC.